The 3 T cell receptor beta chains in this list originate from one sample, sequenced in a study of monozygotic twins with inflammatory bowel disease. TCRdb reprocessed the 5' RACE reads, with one entry per CDR3 protein and no DNA. Seen in this sample are some 200,000 distinct CDR3 sequences; the ten most common clones hold approximately 1.6%. Input material: blood. The receptors here all came from a human donor with ulcerative colitis or Crohn's disease, or a healthy co-twin of an affected twin (not recorded which).

This chain links TRBV10-2 with TRBJ1-5. Looked up from germline, CDR1 is WSHSY and CDR2 is SAAADI. The CDR3 has 14 amino acids. The CDR3 loop is CASKGSREEKPQHF.

The chain employs TRBV29-1 and TRBJ2-3. The CDR3 extends over 13 amino acids. Per the germline V gene, CDR1 is SQVTM and CDR2 is ANQGSEA. CDR3 amino acids: CSVKGRHTDTQYF.

The chain uses TRBV20-1 and TRBJ2-5; as DNA is missing, the TRBD2 call by TCRdb cannot be tested. The CDR3 has 15 amino acids. Germline CDR1 reads DFQATT; CDR2 reads SNEGSKA (reference sequence). The CDR3: CSASPSGGYQETQYF.